The T cell receptor beta chain under discussion was sequenced for a study of post-analysis software for immune sequencing data. Study context: Clinical courses comprised relapsing-remitting, secondary progressive and progressive-relapsing multiple sclerosis. Study results and caveats: Significantly decreased normalized Chao1 diversity was recorded for multiple sclerosis patients relative to controls. Under F measure analysis, samples from one preparation batch co-clustered strongly.

A note on this clonotype: Its specificity is not known.

Unique molecular identifiers were built into the TCR beta cDNA libraries. TCRdb analysed the PCR reads with MiXCR anew, one entry per CDR3 protein. The profile shows hundreds of thousands of distinct CDR3 sequences, less than 35% of them singletons. The material sequenced was blood. This clonotype was sampled from a girl between 10 and 17 years old with multiple sclerosis.

CDR3 sequence: CASSQLLAPHREQFF. The CDR3 coding sequence is TGCGCCAGCAGCCAACTTCTAGCCCCTCATCGGGAGCAGTTCTTC. V is TRBV4-1 and J is TRBJ2-1, with D maybe TRBD2 (5 bases). Germline V CDR1 and CDR2: MGHRA, YSYEKL. Trimming cost V 2 bases and J 10 bases, with 18 bases left between them. CDR3 length equals 15 residues.